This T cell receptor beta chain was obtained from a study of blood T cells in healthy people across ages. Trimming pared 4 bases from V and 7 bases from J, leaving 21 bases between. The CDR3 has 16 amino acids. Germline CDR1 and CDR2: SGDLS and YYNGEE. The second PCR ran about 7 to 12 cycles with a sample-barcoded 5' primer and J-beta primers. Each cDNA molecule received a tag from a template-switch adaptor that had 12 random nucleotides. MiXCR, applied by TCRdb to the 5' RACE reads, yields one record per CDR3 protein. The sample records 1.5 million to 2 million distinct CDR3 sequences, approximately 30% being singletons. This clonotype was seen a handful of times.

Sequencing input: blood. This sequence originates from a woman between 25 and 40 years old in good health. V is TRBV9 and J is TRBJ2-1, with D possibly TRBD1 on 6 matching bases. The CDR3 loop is CASSPRTEVFLNEQFF. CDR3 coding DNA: TGTGCCAGCAGCCCAAGGACAGAGGTTTTTTTGAATGAGCAGTTCTTC.